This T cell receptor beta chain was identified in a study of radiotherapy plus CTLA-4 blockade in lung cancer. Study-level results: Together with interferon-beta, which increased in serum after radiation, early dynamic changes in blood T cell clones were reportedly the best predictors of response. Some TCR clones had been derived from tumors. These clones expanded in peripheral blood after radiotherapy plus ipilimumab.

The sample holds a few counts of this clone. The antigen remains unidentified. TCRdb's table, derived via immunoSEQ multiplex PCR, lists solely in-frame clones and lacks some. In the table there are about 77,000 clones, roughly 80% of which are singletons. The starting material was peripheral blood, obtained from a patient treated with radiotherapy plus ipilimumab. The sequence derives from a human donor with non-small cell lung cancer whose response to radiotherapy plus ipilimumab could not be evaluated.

CDR3 sequence: CASSLVLAGRDTQYF. DNA for the CDR3: TGCGCCAGCAGCTTGGTACTAGCGGGAAGAGATACGCAGTATTTT. V gene TRBV5-1 combines with J gene TRBJ2-3, with 10 nucleotides matching TRBD2. The CDR3 spans 15 residues. The ends lost 0 bases at V and 5 bases at J; junction bases unmatched: 3. Germline values: CDR1 SGHRS, CDR2 YFSETQ.